This T cell receptor beta chain was sequenced during a study of shared T cell receptors in the human thymus. V was clipped by 6 bases and J by 5 bases, with 20 bases between them. Germline CDR1 and CDR2: LNHDA and SQIVND (reference sequence). The CDR3 sequence is 15 residues long. Only in-frame clones appear in the TCRdb table, and some are missing; sequencing was by immunoSEQ multiplex PCR. The sample shows some 700,000 clones, around nine tenths of them seen only once. These same data were also listed under a study on human thymus T cells.

The chain joins TRBV19 to TRBJ2-7, with D possibly being TRBD1 (5 bases). This receptor was identified in a boy in the first two years of life with a congenital heart defect. The material sequenced was thymocytes. CDR3 loop: CASRHRGNFTDEQYF. In DNA form, the CDR3 reads TGTGCCAGTAGGCATAGGGGTAACTTCACCGACGAGCAGTACTTC.